The entry below gives a single T cell receptor (beta chain) sequence along with its context. V was pared by 0 bases and J by 6 bases, with 6 bases between. The CDR3 runs 12 residues. Germline V gene sequence: CDR1 SGHRS, CDR2 YFSETQ. The sample belongs to a study of blood T cell repertoires in COVID-19. Background on the study: Samples of COVID-19 (acute and convalescent) were obtained from the United States, Italy and Spain. T cells, B-cell-depleted T cells, or PBMCs supplied cDNA or gDNA.

In the original workflow: Amplification of reference gene primers provided the estimated nucleated cell counts. Here immunoSEQ multiplex PCR was the method, and the copy in TCRdb shows in-frame clones only, minus some. That table is the source of V, J and clone size, and D and trimming were worked out from the DNA. The sample yields roughly 250,000 clones, around 87% seen once. Two negative PCRs, clearance, or symptom resolution were required of recovered Cohort 3 donors. The chain employs TRBV5-1 and TRBJ1-2; D gene uncertain. The sample was PBMCs or T cells enriched from blood (not recorded which). The sequence was collected from a woman aged 45-60 years who had recovered from COVID-19. The CDR3 region has the DNA TGCGCCAGCAGCTTGGCCGGGGATGGCTACACCTTC. This gives the protein CASSLAGDGYTF.